A selection of T cell receptor beta chains follows, all from one sample in a study of T cell repertoires in cytomegalovirus infection. One entry per CDR3 protein results from TCRdb running MiXCR on the reads. The table includes about a million distinct CDR3 sequences, about 33% detected once. These receptors are not linked to any known antigen. The sample here was cultured CD8+ T cells from PBMCs, taken from culture after CMV antigen stimulation. The origin of the receptors is a human donor in good health (CMV status not recorded). Some clones in this sample may be carry-over from other donors' samples. The CDR3 runs from the conserved cysteine through the conserved F or W. Fields, in order: CDR3 protein, CDR3 DNA, clone size, CDR3 length, D gene, J gene, V gene. A D gene is named only where the DNA matches it firmly. Rows give clone size only sometimes, using once, few, many, or a class for an expanded clone.

CASSPNLDTQYF	TGTGCCAGTAGTCCCAACCTGGATACGCAGTATTTT	-	12	-	TRBJ2-3	TRBV19
CASSYFRVGGNSPLHF	TGTGCCAGCAGTTACTTTCGAGTCGGGGGTAATTCACCCCTCCACTTT	-	16	-	TRBJ1-6	TRBV6-5
CASIAGNTEAFF	TGTGCCAGTATCGCAGGGAACACTGAAGCTTTCTTT	-	12	-	TRBJ1-1	TRBV19
CASSSNIYRGNSPLHF	TGTGCCAGCAGTTCGAACATCTACAGGGGGAATTCACCCCTCCACTTT	-	16	TRBD1	TRBJ1-6	TRBV6-6
CASSEHSETQYF	TGTGCCAGCAGTGAACACAGCGAGACCCAGTACTTC	-	12	-	TRBJ2-5	TRBV2
CASSYPGIKEGYTF	TGTGCCAGCAGTTACCCCGGGATTAAGGAGGGCTACACCTTC	-	14	-	TRBJ1-2	TRBV6-5
CASSQDTTSPYNEQFF	TGTGCCAGCAGCCAAGACACTACTAGTCCCTACAATGAGCAGTTCTTC	-	16	-	TRBJ2-1	TRBV4-2
CASSLRGVENQPQHF	TGCGCCAGCAGCTTGAGGGGGGTGGAAAATCAGCCCCAGCATTTT	once	15	-	TRBJ1-5	TRBV5-1
CASSLAGFNNEQFF	TGTGCCAGCAGTTTAGCGGGGTTCAACAATGAGCAGTTCTTC	few	14	-	TRBJ2-1	TRBV27
CASSEVGGSDYGYTF	TGTGCCAGCAGTGAAGTTGGAGGGAGTGACTATGGCTACACCTTC	-	15	-	TRBJ1-2	TRBV2
CASSEAVYSPLHF	TGTGCCAGCAGTGAGGCAGTGTATTCACCCCTCCACTTT	many	13	-	TRBJ1-6	TRBV25-1
CASSLAARVPDTQYF	TGTGCCAGCAGCTTAGCGGCCAGGGTTCCAGATACGCAGTATTTT	-	15	-	TRBJ2-3	TRBV7-9
CASSLDREGLQPQHF	TGTGCCAGCAGCTTAGATAGGGAGGGTCTTCAGCCCCAGCATTTT	few	15	-	TRBJ1-5	TRBV7-6
CATHREGQPQHF	TGTGCCACCCACAGAGAAGGTCAGCCCCAGCATTTT	-	12	-	TRBJ1-5	TRBV10-3
CASRNVEKLFF	TGTGCCAGCAGAAACGTTGAAAAACTGTTTTTT	few	11	-	TRBJ1-4	TRBV2
CASSFPGTGTLGDSPLHF	TGTGCCAGCAGCTTTCCCGGGACAGGGACCCTCGGTGATTCACCCCTCCACTTT	-	18	TRBD1	TRBJ1-6	TRBV7-9
CASSSPRWDRGKVTYEQYF	TGTGCCAGCAGCAGCCCTAGGTGGGACAGGGGTAAGGTAACCTACGAGCAGTACTTC	many	19	TRBD1	TRBJ2-7	TRBV7-8
CASSYRGRTDTQYF	TGTGCCAGCAGTTACAGGGGGCGGACAGATACGCAGTATTTT	few	14	TRBD1	TRBJ2-3	TRBV6-7
CASRGRLDGQPQHF	TGTGCCAGCAGAGGTCGCCTCGACGGTCAGCCCCAGCATTTT	few	14	-	TRBJ1-5	TRBV27
CASSFSAPTDREQFF	TGTGCCAGCAGCTTCTCGGCCCCCACGGACCGGGAGCAGTTCTTC	few	15	-	TRBJ2-1	TRBV7-6
CASTGTSGGRQGNEQFF	TGTGCCAGCACCGGGACTAGCGGGGGGCGGCAGGGCAATGAGCAGTTCTTC	many	17	TRBD2	TRBJ2-1	TRBV7-9
CASSLGDTQNEQFF	TGCGCCAGCAGCCTGGGGGACACACAGAATGAGCAGTTCTTC	many	14	-	TRBJ2-1	TRBV4-1
CASRGVGSANYGYTF	TGTGCCAGCAGGGGGGTGGGCTCAGCTAACTATGGCTACACCTTC	many	15	-	TRBJ1-2	TRBV12-3/TRBV12-4
CASSHSRTSGDQQFF	TGTGCCAGCAGCCATTCCCGGACTAGCGGGGACCAGCAGTTCTTC	few	15	TRBD2	TRBJ2-1	TRBV14
CASSQDSRGASWSGELFF	TGTGCCAGCAGCCAAGATTCCCGGGGGGCTAGCTGGTCCGGGGAGCTGTTTTTT	few	18	-	TRBJ2-2	TRBV14
CATSETYRGSSDTQYF	TGTGCCACCAGTGAAACCTACAGGGGGTCGTCAGATACGCAGTATTTT	-	16	TRBD1	TRBJ2-3	TRBV24-1
CASGLGTGERTEAFF	TGTGCTAGTGGTTTAGGGACAGGGGAACGCACTGAAGCTTTCTTT	-	15	TRBD1	TRBJ1-1	TRBV12-5
CASSGYGADEQYF	TGTGCCAGCAGTGGATACGGGGCCGACGAGCAGTACTTC	-	13	-	TRBJ2-7	TRBV6-5
CASTGPGPTLNQPQHF	TGTGCCAGCACCGGGCCGGGGCCGACTCTGAATCAGCCCCAGCATTTT	-	16	-	TRBJ1-5	TRBV6-6
CASSHPGREAFF	TGCGCCAGCAGCCACCCCGGACGGGAAGCTTTCTTT	-	12	-	TRBJ1-1	TRBV4-1
CASSYGGSIEQFF	TGTGCCAGCAGTTATGGGGGGTCGATTGAGCAGTTCTTC	-	13	-	TRBJ2-1	TRBV6-2/TRBV6-3
CVSSPRQGLSNEKLFF	TGTGTCAGCAGCCCCCGTCAGGGCCTAAGTAATGAAAAACTGTTTTTT	-	16	-	TRBJ1-4	TRBV7-6
CASSPQEGGGSGELFF	TGTGCCAGCTCACCACAGGAGGGCGGAGGCTCCGGGGAGCTGTTTTTT	-	16	-	TRBJ2-2	TRBV18